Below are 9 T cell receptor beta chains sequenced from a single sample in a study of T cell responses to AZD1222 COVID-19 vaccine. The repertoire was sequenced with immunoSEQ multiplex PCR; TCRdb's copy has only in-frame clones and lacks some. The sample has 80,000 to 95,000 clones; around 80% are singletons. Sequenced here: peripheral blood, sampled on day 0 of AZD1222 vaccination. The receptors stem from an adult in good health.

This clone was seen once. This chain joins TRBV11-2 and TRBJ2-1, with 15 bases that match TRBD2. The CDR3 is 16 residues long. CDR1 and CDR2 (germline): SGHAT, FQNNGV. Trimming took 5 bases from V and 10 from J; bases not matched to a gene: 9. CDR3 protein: CASSHTGLAGGGEQFF. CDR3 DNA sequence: TGTGCCAGCAGCCATACGGGACTAGCGGGAGGAGGGGAGCAGTTCTTC.

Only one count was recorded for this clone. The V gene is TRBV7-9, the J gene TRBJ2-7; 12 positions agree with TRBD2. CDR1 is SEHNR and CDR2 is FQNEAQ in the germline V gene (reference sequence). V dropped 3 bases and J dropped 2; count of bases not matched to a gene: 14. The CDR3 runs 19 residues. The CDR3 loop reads CASSFRLGLAGPSPYEQYF. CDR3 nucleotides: TGTGCCAGCAGCTTTAGGCTCGGACTAGCGGGGCCGTCTCCCTACGAGCAGTACTTC.

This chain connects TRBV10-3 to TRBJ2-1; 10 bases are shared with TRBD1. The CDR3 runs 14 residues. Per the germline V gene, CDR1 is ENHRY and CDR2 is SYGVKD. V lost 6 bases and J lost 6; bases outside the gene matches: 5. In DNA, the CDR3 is TGTGCCATCAGGCCGGGACAGGGGTCCAATGAGCAGTTCTTC. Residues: CAIRPGQGSNEQFF.

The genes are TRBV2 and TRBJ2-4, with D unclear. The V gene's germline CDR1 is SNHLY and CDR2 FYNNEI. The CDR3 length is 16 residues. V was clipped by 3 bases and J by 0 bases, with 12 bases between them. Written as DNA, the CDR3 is TGTGCCAGCAGTGATGTCCCGTCGCTAGCCAAAAACATTCAGTACTTC. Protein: CASSDVPSLAKNIQYF.

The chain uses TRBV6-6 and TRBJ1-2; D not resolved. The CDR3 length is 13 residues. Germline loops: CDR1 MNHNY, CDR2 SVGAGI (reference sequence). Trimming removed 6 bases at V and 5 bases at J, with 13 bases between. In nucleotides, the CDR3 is TGTGCCAGCAGCGAGGGAGCTCAATATGGCTACACCTTC. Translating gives CASSEGAQYGYTF.

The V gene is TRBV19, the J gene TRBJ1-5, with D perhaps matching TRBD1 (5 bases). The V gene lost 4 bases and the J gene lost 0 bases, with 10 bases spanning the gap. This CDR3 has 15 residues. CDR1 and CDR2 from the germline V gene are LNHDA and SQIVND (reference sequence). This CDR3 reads CASSKGTYSNQPQHF. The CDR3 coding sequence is TGTGCCAGTAGTAAGGGGACTTATAGCAATCAGCCCCAGCATTTT.

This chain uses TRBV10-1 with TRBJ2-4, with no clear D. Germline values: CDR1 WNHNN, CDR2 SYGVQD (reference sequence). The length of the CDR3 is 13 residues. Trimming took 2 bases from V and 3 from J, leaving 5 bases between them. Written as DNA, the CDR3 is TGCGCCAGCAGTGAGGGGGACAAAAACATTCAGTACTTC. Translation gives CASSEGDKNIQYF.

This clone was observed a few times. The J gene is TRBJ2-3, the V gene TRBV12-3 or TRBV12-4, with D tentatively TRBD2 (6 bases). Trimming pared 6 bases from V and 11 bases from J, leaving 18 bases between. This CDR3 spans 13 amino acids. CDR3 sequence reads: CASSPGTERKQYF. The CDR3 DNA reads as TGTGCCAGCAGCCCCGGGACTGAGAGGAAGCAGTATTTT.

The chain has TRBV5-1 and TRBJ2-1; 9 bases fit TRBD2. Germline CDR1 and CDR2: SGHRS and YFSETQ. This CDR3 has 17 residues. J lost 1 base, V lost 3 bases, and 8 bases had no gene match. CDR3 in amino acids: CASSSPNTSGSYNEQFF. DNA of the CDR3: TGCGCCAGCAGCTCACCCAATACTAGCGGGTCCTACAATGAGCAGTTCTTC.